The rows below give T cell receptor beta chains drawn from one sample of a study of T cell repertoires in cytomegalovirus infection. TCRdb re-called the reads through MiXCR, storing one row per CDR3 protein. Seen here are roughly 150,000 distinct CDR3 sequences, about a quarter observed once, and the top ten hold approximately 11%. The sample was PBMCs. Source of these receptors: a human donor in good health (CMV status not recorded). Some clones in this sample may be carry-over from other donors' samples. Both conserved end residues are part of each CDR3. The order of the fields is V gene, D gene, clone size, J gene, CDR3 protein, CDR3 DNA. D genes are given only for firm matches. Clone size is not always given. Where it is, it says once, few, many or a class for expanded clones.

>TRBV20-1|-|-|TRBJ2-3
CSAETPLTDTQYF
TGCAGTGCTGAGACCCCCCTCACAGATACGCAGTATTTT
>TRBV20-1|TRBD2|-|TRBJ2-2
CSARGLDRVSGELFF
TGCAGTGCTAGGGGACTAGATAGGGTATCCGGGGAGCTGTTTTTT
>TRBV28|-|-|TRBJ2-7
CASSLYTTATPYEQYF
TGTGCCAGCAGTTTATATACGACAGCCACCCCCTACGAGCAGTACTTC
>TRBV7-8|-|-|TRBJ1-5
CASSPRIGGNQPQHF
TGTGCCAGCAGCCCCAGGATAGGGGGCAATCAGCCCCAGCATTTT
>TRBV7-9|-|few|TRBJ2-7
CASSPRDSAYEQYF
TGTGCCAGCAGCCCCCGCGACAGTGCCTACGAGCAGTACTTC
>TRBV28|-|few|TRBJ2-7
CASTLGGRDEQYF
TGTGCCAGCACCCTGGGGGGTCGGGACGAGCAGTACTTC
>TRBV28|-|-|TRBJ1-1
CASSAGQYGAFF
TGTGCCAGCAGTGCGGGACAATATGGAGCTTTCTTT
>TRBV7-2|TRBD1|many|TRBJ2-1
CASSLWQGEEQFF
TGTGCCAGCAGCTTGTGGCAGGGGGAAGAGCAGTTCTTC
>TRBV29-1|-|-|TRBJ1-2
CSVLTGTLYGYTF
TGCAGCGTCCTCACAGGGACCCTTTATGGCTACACCTTC
>TRBV7-6|-|many|TRBJ2-7
CASSPEGMGEQYF
TGTGCCAGCAGCCCCGAGGGGATGGGGGAGCAGTACTTC
>TRBV19|TRBD1|-|TRBJ1-1
CASSPRQGDEAFF
TGTGCCAGTAGTCCGCGACAGGGCGACGAAGCTTTCTTT
>TRBV6-2/TRBV6-3|TRBD2|-|TRBJ2-7
CASSYGEAGGAYEQYF
TGTGCCAGCAGTTACGGTGAAGCGGGAGGTGCCTACGAGCAGTACTTC
>TRBV20-1|-|-|TRBJ1-1
CSSSSTTKAFF
TGCAGTTCTTCTTCGACGACTAAAGCTTTCTTT
>TRBV28|-|few|TRBJ1-4
CASRPNTGRKNNEKLFF
TGTGCCAGCAGACCAAATACGGGACGGAAAAATAATGAAAAACTGTTTTTT
>TRBV28|-|-|TRBJ1-6
CASSLLGGNSPLHF
TGTGCCAGCAGTTTGTTAGGGGGAAATTCACCCCTCCACTTT
>TRBV28|TRBD1|few|TRBJ1-5
CASSFPRDRALGGNQPQHF
TGTGCCAGCAGTTTCCCCCGGGACAGGGCCCTTGGGGGGAATCAGCCCCAGCATTTT
>TRBV15|TRBD2|-|TRBJ2-1
CATSTEGWTSVNEQFF
TGTGCCACCAGCACAGAGGGATGGACTAGCGTCAATGAGCAGTTCTTC
>TRBV2|-|-|TRBJ2-5
CASSDYGISETQYF
TGTGCCAGCAGTGATTATGGCATATCAGAGACCCAGTACTTC
>TRBV7-3|-|many|TRBJ2-2
CASSLFGGELFF
TGTGCCAGCAGCTTATTCGGCGGGGAGCTGTTTTTT
>TRBV4-3|-|few|TRBJ1-2
CASSQVREGGYGYTF
TGCGCCAGCAGCCAAGTGAGGGAGGGCGGCTATGGCTACACCTTC
>TRBV4-1|-|-|TRBJ2-2
CASSQDGQAIGGELFF
TGCGCCAGCAGCCAAGATGGCCAGGCTATAGGCGGGGAGCTGTTTTTT
>TRBV7-3|-|-|TRBJ2-6
CASSPDRRANVLTF
TGTGCCAGCAGCCCGGACAGAAGGGCCAACGTCCTGACTTTC
>TRBV30|TRBD2|few|TRBJ2-1
CAWSVLAGGNNEQFF
TGTGCCTGGAGTGTACTGGCGGGAGGGAACAATGAGCAGTTCTTC
>TRBV11-2|-|many|TRBJ2-7
CASSLLWSYEQYF
TGTGCCAGCAGCTTACTTTGGTCCTACGAGCAGTACTTC
>TRBV14|-|-|TRBJ2-3
CASSLSKVGTDTQYF
TGTGCCAGCAGCCTAAGCAAGGTCGGCACAGATACGCAGTATTTT
>TRBV18|-|-|TRBJ1-1
CASSPRGFEIEAFF
TGTGCCAGCTCACCACGGGGGTTCGAAATTGAAGCTTTCTTT
>TRBV5-6|-|once|TRBJ2-1
CASSLPGSSYNEQFF
TGTGCCAGCAGCTTGCCCGGGAGCTCCTACAATGAGCAGTTCTTC
>TRBV28|TRBD1|-|TRBJ1-4
CASRSRTGGADEKLFF
TGTGCCAGCCGATCAAGGACAGGGGGCGCGGATGAAAAACTGTTTTTT
>TRBV7-9|-|few|TRBJ2-6
CASSLGRVSSISGANVLTF
TGTGCCAGCAGCTTAGGGAGGGTCTCATCGATCTCTGGGGCCAACGTCCTGACTTTC
>TRBV7-2|-|many|TRBJ2-3
CASSSPLSDTQYF
TGTGCCAGCAGCTCCCCCCTCTCAGATACGCAGTATTTT
>TRBV5-6|-|-|TRBJ2-1
CASSLGELNEQFF
TGTGCCAGCAGCTTGGGGGAGCTCAATGAGCAGTTCTTC
>TRBV6-6|-|once|TRBJ2-1
CASNGARNEQFF
TGTGCCAGCAACGGCGCAAGGAATGAGCAGTTCTTC
>TRBV7-2|-|many|TRBJ1-2
CASVPAPLYGYTF
TGTGCCAGCGTCCCTGCCCCCCTCTATGGCTACACCTTC
>TRBV5-6|-|-|TRBJ1-3
CASSFNTMRGNTIYF
TGTGCCAGCAGCTTCAACACAATGCGCGGAAACACCATATATTTT
>TRBV27|TRBD1|-|TRBJ2-5
CASSRGTGKETQYF
TGTGCCAGCAGCCGAGGGACAGGGAAGGAGACCCAGTACTTC
>TRBV6-1|-|-|TRBJ1-5
CASSEAYRALVQPQHF
TGTGCCAGCAGTGAAGCATACAGGGCATTAGTTCAGCCCCAGCATTTT
>TRBV7-2|-|-|TRBJ1-6
CASSLGVTGIGSPLHF
TGTGCCAGCAGCTTAGGAGTGACAGGAATAGGTTCACCCCTCCACTTT
>TRBV7-2|-|many|TRBJ2-1
CASSPQPLYNEQFF
TGTGCCAGCAGCCCCCAACCGCTTTACAATGAGCAGTTCTTC
>TRBV18|-|-|TRBJ1-1
CASSPQTENTEAFF
TGTGCCAGCTCACCCCAGACAGAGAACACTGAAGCTTTCTTT
>TRBV2|TRBD1|many|TRBJ1-1
CASSPQQGKAFF
TGTGCCAGCAGTCCTCAACAGGGGAAAGCTTTCTTT
>TRBV5-1|-|-|TRBJ1-6
CASSLAGYANSPLHF
TGCGCCAGCAGCTTGGCCGGATATGCCAATTCACCCCTCCACTTT
>TRBV7-2|TRBD2|many|TRBJ2-3
CASSLGGPAGGRDTQYF
TGTGCCAGCAGCTTAGGGGGACCAGCGGGAGGGCGAGATACGCAGTATTTT
>TRBV29-1|-|few|TRBJ2-7
CSVVAVSYEQYF
TGCAGCGTTGTAGCAGTTTCCTACGAGCAGTACTTC
>TRBV7-6|TRBD1|few|TRBJ2-2
CASSLLSNPGTGLMFF
TGTGCCAGCAGCTTACTCTCTAATCCCGGGACAGGATTGATGTTTTTT
>TRBV11-2|TRBD2|few|TRBJ2-1
CASSLGGGGANEQFF
TGTGCCAGCAGCTTAGGGGGCGGGGGGGCGAATGAGCAGTTCTTC
>TRBV28|TRBD1|-|TRBJ2-3
CASSPPGQGQDTQYF
TGTGCCAGCAGTCCCCCGGGACAGGGACAAGATACGCAGTATTTT
>TRBV27|TRBD1|-|TRBJ1-1
CASSPPDRAKGAEAFF
TGTGCCAGCAGTCCTCCGGACAGGGCAAAAGGGGCTGAAGCTTTCTTT
>TRBV5-1|TRBD1|few|TRBJ1-1
CASSLGDRGNTEAFF
TGCGCCAGCAGCTTGGGAGACAGGGGGAATACTGAAGCTTTCTTT
>TRBV7-9|-|-|TRBJ1-4
CASSLAPTGSGEKLFF
TGTGCCAGCAGCTTAGCCCCCACAGGGTCTGGTGAAAAACTGTTTTTT
>TRBV7-2|TRBD2|many|TRBJ2-7
CASSSLAGHYEQYF
TGTGCCAGCAGCTCTCTAGCGGGACACTACGAGCAGTACTTC
>TRBV20-1|-|-|TRBJ2-5
CSANPGVVEETQYF
TGCAGTGCTAACCCGGGAGTGGTAGAAGAGACCCAGTACTTC
>TRBV7-8|-|many|TRBJ2-5
CASGYSQPRETQYF
TGTGCCAGCGGCTACAGCCAGCCCCGAGAGACCCAGTACTTC
>TRBV28|TRBD1|-|TRBJ2-5
CASTPGQGFGETQYF
TGTGCCAGCACCCCCGGACAGGGTTTCGGGGAGACCCAGTACTTC
>TRBV10-3|TRBD1|-|TRBJ1-1
CAIRETGENTEAFF
TGTGCCATCAGGGAGACAGGGGAGAACACTGAAGCTTTCTTT
>TRBV7-3|TRBD2|many|TRBJ2-3
CASSPRTSGGAVADTQYF
TGTGCCAGCAGCCCACGGACTAGCGGGGGGGCCGTCGCAGATACGCAGTATTTT
>TRBV12-3/TRBV12-4|TRBD2|-|TRBJ2-3
CASSLSPGLGATDTQYF
TGTGCCAGCAGTCTCTCCCCGGGACTAGGGGCAACAGATACGCAGTATTTT
>TRBV20-1|-|few|TRBJ1-6
CSARDPGPSSYNSPLHF
TGCAGTGCTAGAGACCCGGGACCGAGCTCCTATAATTCACCCCTCCACTTT